This T cell receptor beta chain was recorded in a study of T cell changes during pregnancy in multiple sclerosis. V shed 3 bases and J 7 bases; nucleotides not matched to a gene: 2. CDR1 and CDR2 (germline): MNHNS, SASEGT. CDR3 length: 12 residues. Clones were read by immunoSEQ multiplex PCR, and TCRdb kept only the in-frame ones, dropping some. The repertoire holds tens of thousands of clones, with 90% to 95% as singletons. This chain joins TRBV6-1 and TRBJ2-5; TRBD1 agrees at 7 bases. This TCR derives from a female donor with multiple sclerosis, enrolled in a pregnancy study. Sequencing used peripheral blood, obtained after pregnancy. CDR3 sequence reads: CASSEAGGTQYF. As DNA, the CDR3 is TGTGCCAGCAGTGAGGCAGGGGGGACCCAGTACTTC.